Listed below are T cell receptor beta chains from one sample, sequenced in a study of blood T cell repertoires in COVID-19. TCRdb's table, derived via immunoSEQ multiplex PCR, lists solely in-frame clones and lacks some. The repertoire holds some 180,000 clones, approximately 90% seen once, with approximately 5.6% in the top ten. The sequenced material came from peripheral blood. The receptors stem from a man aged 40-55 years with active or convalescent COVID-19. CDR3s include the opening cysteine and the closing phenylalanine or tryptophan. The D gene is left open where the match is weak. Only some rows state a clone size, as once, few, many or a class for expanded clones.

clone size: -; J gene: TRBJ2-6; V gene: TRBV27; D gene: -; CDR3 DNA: TGTGCCAGCAGTTTAGAGGTCTCTGGGGCCAACGTCCTGACTTTC; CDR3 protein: CASSLEVSGANVLTF
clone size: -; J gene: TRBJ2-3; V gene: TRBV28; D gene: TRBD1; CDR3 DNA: TGTGCCAGCAGTTTAAGGGGTACAGGGGGTAGAGATACGCAGTATTTT; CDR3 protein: CASSLRGTGGRDTQYF
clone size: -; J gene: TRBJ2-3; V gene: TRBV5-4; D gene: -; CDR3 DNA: TGTGCCAGCAGCCGAGAGGGAAGCGGCACAGATACGCAGTATTTT; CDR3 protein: CASSREGSGTDTQYF
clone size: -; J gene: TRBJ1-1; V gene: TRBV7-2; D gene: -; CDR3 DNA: TGTGCCAGCAGCCCAATTATAGGAGTACCAAACACTGAAGCTTTCTTT; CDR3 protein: CASSPIIGVPNTEAFF
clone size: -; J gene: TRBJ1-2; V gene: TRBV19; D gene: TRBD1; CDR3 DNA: TGTGCCAGTAGTATGACAGGGGGTGAAACGAACTATGGCTACACCTTC; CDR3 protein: CASSMTGGETNYGYTF
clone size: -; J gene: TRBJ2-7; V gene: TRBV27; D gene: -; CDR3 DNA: TGTGCCAGCAGTTTAGGGCAGGGGCTCGGGGAGCAGTACTTC; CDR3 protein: CASSLGQGLGEQYF
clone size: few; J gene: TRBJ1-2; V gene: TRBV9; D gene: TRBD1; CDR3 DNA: TGTGCCAGCAGCGCTACAGGGGGCTACTATGGCTACACCTTC; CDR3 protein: CASSATGGYYGYTF
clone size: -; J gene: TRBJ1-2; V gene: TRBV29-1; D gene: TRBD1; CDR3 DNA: TGCAGCGTTGGGGGGACAGGGATTAACTATGGCTACACCTTC; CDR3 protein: CSVGGTGINYGYTF
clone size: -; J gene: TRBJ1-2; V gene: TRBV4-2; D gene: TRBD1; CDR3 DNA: TGTGCCAGCAGCGACCGGACAGGGTATCCCGTAGTGGGTGGCTACACCTTC; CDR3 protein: CASSDRTGYPVVGGYTF
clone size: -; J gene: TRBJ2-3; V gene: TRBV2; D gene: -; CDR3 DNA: TGTGCCAGCAGTGACGGACTGGTGAGCACAGATACGCAGTATTTT; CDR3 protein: CASSDGLVSTDTQYF
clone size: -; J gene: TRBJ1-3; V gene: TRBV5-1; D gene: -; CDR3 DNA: TGCGCCAGCAGCTTGGACGGTTCTAGCTCTGGAAACACCATATATTTT; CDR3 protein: CASSLDGSSSGNTIYF
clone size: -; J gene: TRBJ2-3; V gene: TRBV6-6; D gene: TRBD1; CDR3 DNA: TGTGCCAGCAGTTACTCGACAAGGGGGCCGGATACGCAGTATTTT; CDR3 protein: CASSYSTRGPDTQYF
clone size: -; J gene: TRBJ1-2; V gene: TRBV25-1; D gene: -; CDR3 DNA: TGTGCCAGCAGTGAATGGCCAGGGGACTATGGCTACACCTTC; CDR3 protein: CASSEWPGDYGYTF
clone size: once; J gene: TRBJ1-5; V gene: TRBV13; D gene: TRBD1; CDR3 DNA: TGTGCCAGCAGTCTCACCGGAGGGACAGGGCCAGTTCAGCCCCAGCATTTT; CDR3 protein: CASSLTGGTGPVQPQHF
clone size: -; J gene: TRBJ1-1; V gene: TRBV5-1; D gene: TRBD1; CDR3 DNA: TGCGCCAGCAGCCTGTCAGGGGGCACTGAAGCTTTCTTT; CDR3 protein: CASSLSGGTEAFF
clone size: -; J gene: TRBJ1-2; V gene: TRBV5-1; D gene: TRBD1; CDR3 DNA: TGCGCCAGCAGCTTAGGGGGCGCAGGGACCAACTATGGCTACACCTTC; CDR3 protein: CASSLGGAGTNYGYTF
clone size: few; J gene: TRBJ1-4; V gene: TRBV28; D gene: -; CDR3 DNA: TGTGCCAGCAGACAGGGACCAACTAATGAAAAACTGTTTTTT; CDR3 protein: CASRQGPTNEKLFF